The 12 T cell receptor beta chains reported below all come from one sample, sequenced in a study of control samples from healthy donors and cancer patients. Sequencing used immunoSEQ multiplex PCR; TCRdb keeps in-frame clones, though not all of them. The data show about 200,000 clones, 91% seen once. Source material: blood. The origin of the receptors is a man aged 30-40 years in good health.

The chain recombines TRBV6-5 with TRBJ2-4; D might be TRBD2 (6 bases). The CDR3 totals 15 residues. V lost 0 bases and J lost 8, with 14 bases in between. Looked up from germline, CDR1 is MNHEY and CDR2 is SVGAGI. CDR3 sequence reads: CASSYSGGIQDIQYF. Written as DNA, the CDR3 is TGTGCCAGCAGTTACTCTGGGGGGATTCAGGACATTCAGTACTTC.

This chain joins TRBV9 and TRBJ2-7; 7 nucleotides line up with TRBD2. V shed 0 bases and J 1 base; nucleotides not matched to a gene: 4. The V gene's germline CDR1 is SGDLS and CDR2 YYNGEE. This CDR3 region has 15 residues. CDR3 sequence: CASSVEFGGSYEQYF. DNA for the CDR3: TGTGCCAGCAGCGTAGAGTTCGGGGGGTCCTACGAGCAGTACTTC.

The rearrangement uses TRBV27 and TRBJ2-7; 9 nucleotides align to TRBD1. V lost 6 bases, J lost 4 bases, and 7 bases stayed unmatched. Germline V lookup: CDR1 MNHEY, CDR2 SMNVEV (reference sequence). The CDR3 runs 14 residues. The CDR3 coding sequence is TGTGCCAGCAGCTCTACAGGGGGCGCGTACGAGCAGTACTTC. Translating it yields CASSSTGGAYEQYF.

The chain employs TRBV3-1 (or the pseudogene TRBV3-2) and TRBJ2-2; D may be TRBD1 (5 bases). CDR1 and CDR2 from the germline V gene are LGHDT and YNNKEL (reference sequence). Trimming stripped 0 bases from V and 6 bases from J, with 8 bases between. The CDR3 is 14 amino acids. CDR3 nucleotides: TGTGCCAGCAGCCAAGAGGGCAGGGCCGGGGAGCTGTTTTTT. Translated, it gives CASSQEGRAGELFF.

The count of this clone is one. This chain joins TRBV12-3 or TRBV12-4 and TRBJ1-2; 8 nucleotides line up with TRBD1. This CDR3 is built from 13 residues. With 6 bases clipped from V and 7 bases from J, the junction kept 7 bases outside the gene matches. CDR3 sequence (DNA): TGTGCCAGCAGCCACGGACAGGGACGTGGCTACACCTTC. The encoded protein is CASSHGQGRGYTF.

The chain carries TRBV3-1 (or the pseudogene TRBV3-2) and TRBJ2-3; 11 nucleotides agree with TRBD2. V lost 3 bases, J lost 2 bases, and 4 bases stayed unmatched. Germline CDR1 reads LGHDT; CDR2 reads YNNKEL (reference sequence). CDR3 length: 16 amino acids. The DNA for the CDR3 is TGTGCCAGCAGCCAGGGGACTAGCGGTGACACAGATACGCAGTATTTT. Its protein product is CASSQGTSGDTDTQYF.

The sample holds one count of this clone. This chain links TRBV6-9 with TRBJ2-7; no firm D call. This CDR3 is 13 amino acids long. The germline V and J ends were trimmed by 4 bases and 3 bases, with 10 bases remaining between them. Looked up from germline, CDR1 is MNHGY and CDR2 is SVAAGI. CDR3 in DNA: TGTGCCAGCAGTTCTACCGCGCACTACGAGCAGTACTTC. Translated: CASSSTAHYEQYF.

The chain uses TRBV18 and TRBJ2-2; 10 nucleotides line up with TRBD1. This CDR3 region has 20 residues. J gave up 4 bases and V 3 bases, and 17 bases lay outside the gene matches. The V gene's germline CDR1 is KGHSH and CDR2 LQKENI. This chain's CDR3 is CASSPRQGAAERRSTGELFF. The CDR3 DNA is TGTGCCAGCTCACCTAGACAGGGGGCCGCCGAACGACGTTCCACCGGGGAGCTGTTTTTT. The variable domain in full, with the rest retrieved from reference TRBV18 and TRBJ2-2, is NAGVMQNPRHLVRRRGQEARLRCSPMKGHSHVYWYRQLPEEGLKFMVYLQKENIIDESGMPKERFSAEFPKEGPSILRIQQVVRGDSAAYFCASSPRQGAAERRSTGELFFGEGSRLTVL.

The rearrangement uses TRBV6-6 and TRBJ1-2; D is uncertain. The germline V gene has CDR1 MNHNY and CDR2 SVGAGI (reference sequence). The CDR3 runs to 16 residues. V lost 1 base, J lost 8 bases, and 20 bases lay in between. CDR3 nucleotide sequence: TGTGCCAGCAGTTACTATGGAGTTAGGACGGCTGCGGGCTACACCTTC. Residues: CASSYYGVRTAAGYTF.

V gene TRBV9 combines with J gene TRBJ2-3, with 8 bases lining up with TRBD2. The CDR3 extends over 18 amino acids. Germline assignment: CDR1 SGDLS and CDR2 YYNGEE. V was clipped by 4 bases and J by 2 bases; unmatched bases: 15. The CDR3 spells CASSPQEGLAVVTDTQYF. The CDR3 coding sequence is TGTGCCAGCAGCCCGCAAGAAGGACTAGCTGTTGTCACAGATACGCAGTATTTT.

The V and J genes are TRBV30 and TRBJ1-6, with D hard to call. The ends were cut back, 2 bases at V and 9 bases at J, with 17 bases in the middle. Germline V lookup: CDR1 GTSNPN, CDR2 SVGIG (reference sequence). The CDR3 totals 15 residues. The CDR3 reads CAWSSRTVVGSPLHF. The CDR3 DNA follows: TGTGCCTGGAGTAGTAGGACGGTTGTTGGTTCACCCCTCCACTTT.

The V gene is TRBV28, the J gene TRBJ1-1; D ambiguous. Germline assignment: CDR1 MDHEN and CDR2 SYDVKM. Trimming took off 6 bases at V and 1 base at J, with 9 bases between the two ends. The CDR3 extends over 13 amino acids. CDR3 DNA: TGTGCCAGCAGCCTAGGACCGAACACTGAAGCTTTCTTT. Protein: CASSLGPNTEAFF.